The 11 T cell receptor beta chains presented below share a single source sample, sequenced in a study of molecular identifiers for immune sequencing clone quantification. MiXCR, applied by TCRdb to the PCR reads, yields one record per CDR3 protein. The sample lists about 630,000 distinct CDR3 sequences; less than 30% were seen once. What was sequenced was naive CD8+ T cells from blood, with Jurkat cell RNA spiked in. Subset here: FACS-sorted CD8+CD4-CCR7+CD45RA+ naive T cells. These receptors were collected from a human donor in good health. Some libraries in this study had Jurkat cell RNA spiked in.

Notes on this clonotype: At one end, the junction sequence differs from germline, possibly due to a read error. The chain links TRBV28 to TRBJ2-4; a possible D gene is TRBD1 (5 bases). This CDR3 spans 13 amino acids. CDR1 is MDHEN, CDR2 SYDVKM, per germline. The CDR3 DNA sequence: TGTGCGAGCAGTTGTGACAGCAGAATCAGTCAGTACTTC. It translates to CASSCDSRISQYF.

This clonotype has more than one count but fewer than ten. The chain carries TRBV20-1 and TRBJ2-7, with 9 bases fitting TRBD1. The CDR3 is 16 residues long. The V gene end was trimmed by 3 bases and the J gene end by 0 bases; junction bases not matched to a gene: 9. The germline gives CDR1 DFQATT, CDR2 SNEGSKA (reference sequence). The CDR3 protein is CSASPGQGTASYEQYF. For the CDR3, the DNA is TGCAGTGCTAGCCCCGGACAGGGGACTGCCTCCTACGAGCAGTACTTC.

Of note for this clonotype: Mismatch with germline at one junction end may stem from a read error. The chain links TRBV4-3 to TRBJ1-4; D is unresolved. CDR1 is LGHNA and CDR2 is YSLEER in the germline V gene. The CDR3 runs 12 residues. This CDR3 is CAGSQSGEKLFF. CDR3 nucleotides: TGCGCCGGCAGCCAATCCGGGGAAAAACTGTTTTTT.

The chain uses TRBV30 and TRBJ2-7; D gene unclear. This CDR3 has 11 residues. CDR1 and CDR2 (germline): GTSNPN, SVGIG (reference sequence). V lost 2 bases and J lost 6, with 8 bases in between. CDR3 loop: CAWSLLREQYF. Written as DNA, the CDR3 is TGTGCCTGGAGTCTACTACGCGAGCAGTACTTC.

This clonotype was counted many times. One end of the junction does not line up with germline, which may come from a read error. The chain recombines TRBV28 with TRBJ2-7; the match to TRBD2 covers 7 bases. This CDR3 region has 16 residues. The germline V gene encodes CDR1 MDHEN and CDR2 SYDVKM. CDR3 amino acids: CASSPPPGAGTYEQYF. In nucleotides, the CDR3 is TGTGCCAGCAGTCCCCCCCCTGGAGCGGGGACCTACGAACAGTACTTC.

As regards this clonotype: This could be a read error, since a much larger clone is one nucleotide away. This chain links TRBV27 with TRBJ2-5, with D possibly being TRBD2 (6 bases). The CDR3 runs to 15 residues. Germline CDR1 and CDR2: MNHEY and SMNVEV (reference sequence). V was trimmed by 3 bases and J by 9 bases, leaving 20 bases between them. The CDR3 is CASSFAGLAWEAQYF. In DNA form, the CDR3 reads TGTGCCAGCAGTTTCGCGGGGCTAGCTTGGGAGGCCCAGTACTTC.

Comments on this clonotype: This likely comes from a read error, as the CDR3 has no conserved phenylalanine or tryptophan at its end. The chain has TRBV6-6 and TRBJ1-5; D is possibly TRBD1 (5 bases). The CDR3 covers 15 residues. Trimming removed 6 bases from V and 6 bases from J, with 18 bases in between. Germline V gene sequence: CDR1 MNHNY, CDR2 SVGAGI (reference sequence). The CDR3 region is CASRVTAGGGQPQHL. The CDR3, as DNA: TGTGCCAGCAGAGTTACTGCTGGGGGAGGTCAGCCCCAGCATCTT.

The gene calls are TRBV7-9 and TRBJ2-1; no definite D call. CDR1 and CDR2 from the germline V gene are SEHNR and FQNEAQ (reference sequence). V lost 0 bases, J lost 5 bases, and 8 bases lay in between. This CDR3 region has 14 residues. CDR3 region: CASSLAEAHNEQFF. The DNA for the CDR3 is TGTGCCAGCAGCTTAGCAGAGGCCCACAATGAGCAGTTCTTC.

This clonotype was seen ten or more times. The chain links TRBV12-3 or TRBV12-4 to TRBJ1-3; D gene unclear. V shed 4 bases and J shed 0 bases, with 19 bases lying between them. This CDR3 has 18 amino acids. CDR3 amino acids: CASSYHPPLIPSGNTIYF. The CDR3 bases are TGTGCCAGCAGTTATCATCCTCCGTTGATACCCTCTGGAAACACCATATATTTT.

In regard to this clonotype: A much larger clonotype is one base distant, so this may be a read error. The chain employs TRBV10-3 and TRBJ2-7; no clear D. V gave up 4 bases and J gave up 0 bases, with 1 base separating them. Germline V gene sequence: CDR1 ENHRY, CDR2 SYGVKD. This CDR3 comprises 11 residues. CDR3 sequence reads: CAISASYEQYF. CDR3 DNA sequence: TGTGCCATCAGTGCCTCCTACGAGCAGTACTTC.

With respect to this clonotype: One junction end disagrees with the germline gene, perhaps due to a read error. The J gene is TRBJ2-2, the V gene TRBV19; 7 nucleotides align to TRBD2. Germline V gives CDR1 LNHDA, CDR2 SQIVND (reference sequence). This CDR3 has 14 residues. CDR3 amino acids: CASSIVVRGGALFF. CDR3 DNA sequence: TGTGCCAGTAGTATAGTGGTACGGGGAGGGGCGCTGTTTTTT. Drawing the rest from reference TRBV19 and TRBJ2-2, the complete variable domain is DGGITQSPKYLFRKEGQNVTLSCEQNLNHDAMYWYRQDPGQGLRLIYYSQIVNDFQKGDIAEGYSVSREKKESFPLTVTSAQKNPTAFYLCASSIVVRGGALFFGEGSRLTVL.